This TCR beta chain originates from a study of shared clonotypes between healthy human individuals. Study as a whole: Each donor's CD8 memory used one plate, CD8 naive two, each CD4 subset three.

Findings and limits, study-wide: Some clonotypes were shared by all four sorted-subset donors, while others were not shared. The non-shared ones had lower generation probabilities than the shared ones.

Per sorted-subset replicate PCR, input was approximately 180 ng DNA, representing roughly 30,000 T cell genomes. Assay used: immunoSEQ multiplex PCR; TCRdb lists only in-frame clones, some missing. The sample contains about 330,000 clones, approximately 79% of which appear only once. Remarks on this clone: Its antigen is not identified.

The sequence came from a man aged 25-40 years in good health. The sequenced material came from memory CD4+ T cells sorted from blood. The subset: CD45RA-negative fraction.

For the CDR3, the DNA is TGTGCCAGCAGCTACGGGACACGAAACTTTGAGCAGTACTTC. This codes for CASSYGTRNFEQYF. J is TRBJ2-7 and V is TRBV13, with D possibly matching TRBD1 (6 bases). The CDR3 is 14 amino acids. V lost 4 bases, J lost 7 bases, and 17 bases lay in between. The germline CDR1 and CDR2 sequences are PRHDT and FYEKMQ (reference sequence).